The clone carrying this T cell receptor beta chain turned up a few times. Antigen unknown. The data originate from a study of radiation and T cells in renal cell carcinoma. Germline V gives CDR1 GTSNPN, CDR2 SVGIG (reference sequence). J gave up 4 bases and V 2 bases, and 1 base lay outside the gene matches. The CDR3 length is 14 residues. Libraries were prepared by immunoSEQ multiplex PCR; TCRdb keeps only in-frame clonotypes and omits some of them. This sample carries tens of thousands of clones, approximately 80% of them seen once, and the ten largest clones take approximately 39%. The time point: baseline pretreatment blood. Treatment given: 15 Gy SBRT to primary tumor, nephrectomy 4 weeks later. General study points: Top tumor clonotypes rose in blood 2 weeks post-radiation, then contracted.

The chain recombines TRBV30 with TRBJ1-4, with TRBD1 matching 10 bases. The sample in question was blood, obtained from a patient whose treatment included radiotherapy and nephrectomy. The TCR originated in a man aged 55 to 70 with renal cell carcinoma. CDR3 bases: TGTGCCTGGAGTTGGACAGGGGGTAATGAAAAACTGTTTTTT. Translated: CAWSWTGGNEKLFF.